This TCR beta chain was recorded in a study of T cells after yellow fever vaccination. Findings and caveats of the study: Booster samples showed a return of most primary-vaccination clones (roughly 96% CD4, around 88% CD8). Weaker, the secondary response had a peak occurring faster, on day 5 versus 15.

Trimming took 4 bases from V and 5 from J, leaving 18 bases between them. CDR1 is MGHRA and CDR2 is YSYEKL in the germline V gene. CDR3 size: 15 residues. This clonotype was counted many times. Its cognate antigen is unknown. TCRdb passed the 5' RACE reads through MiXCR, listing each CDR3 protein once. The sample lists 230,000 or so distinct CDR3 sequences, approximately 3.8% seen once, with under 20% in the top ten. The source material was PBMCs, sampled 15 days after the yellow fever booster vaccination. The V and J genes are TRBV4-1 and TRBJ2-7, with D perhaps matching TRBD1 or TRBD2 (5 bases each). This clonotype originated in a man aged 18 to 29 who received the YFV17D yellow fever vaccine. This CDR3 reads CASSPGPWSDNEQYF. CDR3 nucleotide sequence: TGCGCCAGCAGCCCGGGGCCTTGGTCGGATAACGAGCAGTACTTC.